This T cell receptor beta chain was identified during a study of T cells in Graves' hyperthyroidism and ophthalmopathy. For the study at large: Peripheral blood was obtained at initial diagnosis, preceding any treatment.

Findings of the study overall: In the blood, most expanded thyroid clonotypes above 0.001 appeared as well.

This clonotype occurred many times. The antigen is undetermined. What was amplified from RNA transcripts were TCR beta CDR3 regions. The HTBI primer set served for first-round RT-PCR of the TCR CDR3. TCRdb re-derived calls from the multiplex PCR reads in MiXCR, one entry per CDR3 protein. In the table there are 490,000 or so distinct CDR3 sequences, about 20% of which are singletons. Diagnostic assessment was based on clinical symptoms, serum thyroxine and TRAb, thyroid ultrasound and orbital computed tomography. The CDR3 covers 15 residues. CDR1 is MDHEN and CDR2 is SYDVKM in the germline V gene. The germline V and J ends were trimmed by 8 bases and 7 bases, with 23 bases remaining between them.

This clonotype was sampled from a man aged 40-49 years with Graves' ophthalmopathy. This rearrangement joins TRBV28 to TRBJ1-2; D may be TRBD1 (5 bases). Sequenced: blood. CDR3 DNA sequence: TGTGCCAGCCAGGGATCGGGATCAAAGCTGGCTGGCTACACCTTC. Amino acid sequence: CASQGSGSKLAGYTF.